This T cell receptor beta chain derives from a study of regulatory T cells in long-lasting Graves disease. Study-level background: Antithyroid drugs had been given to newly diagnosed Graves' patients for under 3 months.

In germline, CDR1 is SNHLY, CDR2 FYNNEI. This CDR3 is built from 16 residues. The V gene lost 7 bases and the J gene lost 0 bases, with 18 bases spanning the gap. Construction of TCR beta libraries relied on iRepertoire HTBI primers and on Arm-PCR targeting CDR3 regions. In TCRdb, the multiplex PCR reads were re-called with MiXCR into one record per CDR3 protein. The repertoire has under 500,000 distinct CDR3 sequences, about 15% of them found once; the top ten carry roughly 10%. This clonotype was picked up many times. As for time point: newly diagnosed GD, antithyroid drugs for less than 3 months. Generation of the TCR library employed RNA extracted from PBMCs. These records were also assigned to another study, of T cells in Graves' hyperthyroidism and ophthalmopathy. In that study: Disease duration under 2 months; hyperthyroidism patients were aged 18 to 65.

The sequencing here drew on peripheral blood mononuclear cells (PBMCs), taken at new diagnosis, from a patient treated with antithyroid drugs. The receptor was isolated from a woman aged 25 to 39 with Graves disease. The genes are TRBV2 and TRBJ1-1, with a possible D match to TRBD1 (6 bases). In DNA, the CDR3 is TGTGCCAGCATGAACTTACCGGGACATATGAACACTGAAGCTTTCTTT. Translated, it gives CASMNLPGHMNTEAFF.